Listed below are T cell receptor beta chains from one sample, sequenced in a study of graft-versus-host responses after intestinal transplantation. For these TCRs, the target antigens are not known. Some clones are missing from TCRdb's copy, which holds only in-frame ones; the method was immunoSEQ multiplex PCR. This sample has roughly 100,000 clones, with just under 95% found just once. Sequencing was performed on unstimulated CD8+ T cells sorted from spleen or lymph node cells, taken before transplant. Receptor source: a human donor who was the organ donor for an intestinal transplant. The CDR3 runs from the conserved cysteine through the conserved F or W. A D gene is named only where the DNA matches it firmly. Size values are once, few and many counts, or a class for expanded clones, and some rows have none.

j_call,d_call,v_call,clone_size,cdr3_nt,cdr3_aa
TRBJ1-5,NA,TRBV5-6,NA,TGTGCCAGCAGCTTGGGGGCTCAGCCCCAGCATTTT,CASSLGAQPQHF
TRBJ2-3,NA,TRBV7-8,NA,TGTGCCAGCAGCCGGGCGGGGCCCACAGATACGCAGTATTTT,CASSRAGPTDTQYF
TRBJ2-7,TRBD2,TRBV11-3,NA,TGTGCCAGCAGCGGGTGGGCGGGGGATGCCTACGAGCAGTACTTC,CASSGWAGDAYEQYF
TRBJ2-1,TRBD2,TRBV27,NA,TGTGCCAGCAGTTCAGGGACTAGCGGAAAGCAGTTCTTC,CASSSGTSGKQFF
TRBJ2-5,TRBD2,TRBV5-5,NA,TGTGCCAGCAGCTTGGTTTTATTCCGGGACTACCGGCAAGAGACCCAGTACTTC,CASSLVLFRDYRQETQYF
TRBJ2-2,NA,TRBV2,once,TGTGCCAGCACCAGGCACCCGAACACCGGGGAGCTGTTTTTT,CASTRHPNTGELFF
TRBJ1-1,NA,TRBV19,once,TGTGCCAGTAGTAGGGTGCAGGGTTTGGGCACTGAAGCTTTCTTT,CASSRVQGLGTEAFF
TRBJ1-2,NA,TRBV7-2,NA,TGTGCCAGCAGCCCTCTAGACAGTCTTTCCTATGGCTACACCTTC,CASSPLDSLSYGYTF
TRBJ2-5,NA,TRBV28,once,TGTGCCAGCACCCCCTGGGTGGGGAGACTCCAAGAGACCCAGTACTTC,CASTPWVGRLQETQYF
TRBJ2-5,TRBD2,TRBV5-1,NA,TGCGCCAGCAGCCTTGGGGCTAGCGGGGGCCCTAACCAAGAGACCCAGTACTTC,CASSLGASGGPNQETQYF
TRBJ2-5,TRBD1,TRBV7-2,NA,TGTGCCAGCAGCAATCCGACGACAGGGGCACAAGAGACCCAGTACTTC,CASSNPTTGAQETQYF
TRBJ1-1,NA,TRBV5-6,NA,TGTGCCAGCAGCGAGACTATGAACACTGAAGCTTTCTTT,CASSETMNTEAFF
TRBJ1-1,NA,TRBV2,NA,TGTGCCAGCGGCCAGGCGCCCGGGGACACTGAAGCTTTCTTT,CASGQAPGDTEAFF
TRBJ2-4,NA,TRBV5-1,NA,TGCGCCAGCAGTATGCGGGGAATAACCAAAAACATTCAGTACTTC,CASSMRGITKNIQYF
TRBJ1-2,TRBD1,TRBV29-1,few,TGCAGCGTTGAAGAAGGACAGGGAGTGCATGGCTACACCTTC,CSVEEGQGVHGYTF
TRBJ2-1,NA,TRBV19,once,TGTGCCAGTAGCGTGACTCTCACGGATGAGCAGTTCTTC,CASSVTLTDEQFF
TRBJ2-3,NA,TRBV5-1,NA,TGCGCCAGCAGCTTGGCCCCTGAGGCAGATACGCAGTATTTT,CASSLAPEADTQYF
TRBJ1-2,NA,TRBV9,NA,TGTGCCAGCTCCCCCATTGACAGCCTCTATGGCTACACCTTC,CASSPIDSLYGYTF
TRBJ1-5,NA,TRBV27,NA,TGTGCCAGCAGACATCTGGGGGGGTTTGGGCAGCCCCAGCATTTT,CASRHLGGFGQPQHF
TRBJ1-2,NA,TRBV5-6,NA,TGTGCCAGCAGCGGAGCGCATAACTATGGCTACACCTTC,CASSGAHNYGYTF
TRBJ2-7,TRBD2,TRBV6-1,NA,TGTGCCAGCAGTGGTTTGGGACTAGCGGGTCCTATCTCCTACGAGCAGTACTTC,CASSGLGLAGPISYEQYF
TRBJ1-3,NA,TRBV28,NA,TGTGCCAGCAGTTTCCGTGGACAAGTGGCTGGAAACACCATATATTTT,CASSFRGQVAGNTIYF
TRBJ1-4,NA,TRBV14,NA,TGTGCCAGCAGCCCAATTAAAGTTACTACTAATGAAAAACTGTTTTTT,CASSPIKVTTNEKLFF
TRBJ2-7,TRBD2,TRBV4-1,NA,TGCGCCAGCAGCCAAGTCGGGGGGGAGCAGTACTTC,CASSQVGGEQYF
TRBJ2-6,TRBD1,TRBV30,NA,TGTGCCTGGAGTGTGACAGGGGAGTTCTCTGGGGCCAACGTCCTGACTTTC,CAWSVTGEFSGANVLTF
TRBJ2-1,TRBD1,TRBV27,NA,TGTGCCAGCAGCAAAACAGGGGCCTCTTACAATGAGCAGTTCTTC,CASSKTGASYNEQFF
TRBJ2-7,TRBD2,TRBV10-2,NA,TGCGCCACCCTCGGACTAGCGCACGAGCAGTACTTC,CATLGLAHEQYF
TRBJ1-1,NA,TRBV4-1,NA,TGCGCCAGCAGCCAAGCGGGGTGGGAAGCTTTCTTT,CASSQAGWEAFF
TRBJ1-1,NA,TRBV30,NA,TGTGCCTGGAACAGGGAGGGTTTGAACACTGAAGCTTTCTTT,CAWNREGLNTEAFF
TRBJ2-1,TRBD2,TRBV28,NA,TGTGCCAGCAGTTTAGGGTTTCTAGCGGGAAGGGAGCAGTTCTTC,CASSLGFLAGREQFF
TRBJ2-5,NA,TRBV19,NA,TGTGCCAGTAGTAGCACGGGATTTGAGACCCAGTACTTC,CASSSTGFETQYF
TRBJ2-7,NA,TRBV21-1,NA,TGTGCCAGCGGCGCGGACAGGGGGCTGGACGAGCAGTACTTC,CASGADRGLDEQYF
TRBJ1-1,NA,TRBV13,NA,TGTGCCAGCAGAACCCGGGGGGGGCCTCGCACTGAAGCTTTCTTT,CASRTRGGPRTEAFF
TRBJ2-3,NA,TRBV30,NA,TGTGCCTGGAGTAACCCACGGCTAGCTCGAGATACGCAGTATTTT,CAWSNPRLARDTQYF
TRBJ2-7,NA,TRBV19,once,TGTGCCAGTAGCGTCAGGGAGTACTTC,CASSVREYF
TRBJ1-1,NA,TRBV27,NA,TGTGCCAGCAGTTTATCCTCAGGGGTGAACACTGAAGCTTTCTTT,CASSLSSGVNTEAFF
TRBJ2-5,TRBD2,TRBV28,NA,TGTGCCAGCAGTCTAAGGACTAGCTACGGGACCCAGTACTTC,CASSLRTSYGTQYF
TRBJ2-5,TRBD1,TRBV5-4,NA,TGTGCCAGCAGCTTCCGGACAGGCCAAGAGACCCAGTACTTC,CASSFRTGQETQYF
TRBJ2-7,NA,TRBV9,NA,TGTGCCAGCAGCGTAGCTTACGGGAGCGTAGAGCAGTACTTC,CASSVAYGSVEQYF
TRBJ1-2,NA,TRBV6-5,NA,TGTGCCAGCAGCTTGGACAGAGCCTATGGCTACACCTTC,CASSLDRAYGYTF
TRBJ2-3,NA,TRBV4-1,NA,TGCGCCAGCAGCTCTGGGACTTGGGCAGATACGCAGTATTTT,CASSSGTWADTQYF
TRBJ2-3,TRBD2,TRBV5-1,NA,TGCGCCAGCAGCTTCTGGACTAGCGGGGCCCTCACAGATACGCAGTATTTT,CASSFWTSGALTDTQYF
TRBJ2-1,NA,TRBV5-4,NA,TGTGCCAGCAGCTTGGTGGGGCGCACCTACAATGAGCAGTTCTTC,CASSLVGRTYNEQFF
TRBJ2-1,TRBD2,TRBV18,NA,TGTGCCAGCTCATCACCGACGAGACTAGCGGCGGGTGAGCAGTTCTTC,CASSSPTRLAAGEQFF
TRBJ2-5,TRBD1,TRBV27,NA,TGTGCCAGCAGTCCCCACCTTAGGACAGGGGGTTTTGAGACCCAGTACTTC,CASSPHLRTGGFETQYF
TRBJ2-7,NA,TRBV6-5,NA,TGTGCCAGCAGTTACGGGAGGGGGGACTACGAGCAGTACTTC,CASSYGRGDYEQYF
TRBJ2-3,NA,TRBV6-6,once,TGTGCCACCCTCCCTTTGCGGGGAGCGGGAGATACGCAGTATTTT,CATLPLRGAGDTQYF
TRBJ1-2,TRBD1,TRBV28,NA,TGTGCCAGCAGCGGACAGGGAAGCTATGGCTACACCTTC,CASSGQGSYGYTF
TRBJ1-3,NA,TRBV9,once,TGTGCCAGCAGCGTAGAGGTCGGGGGAAACACCATATATTTT,CASSVEVGGNTIYF
TRBJ1-2,TRBD1,TRBV10-2,NA,TGCGCCAGCAGAAGGGCAGGGGGGTATGGCTACACCTTC,CASRRAGGYGYTF
TRBJ1-4,NA,TRBV6-1,NA,TGTGCCAGCAGTGATACGGGGTTGGATGAAAAACTGTTTTTT,CASSDTGLDEKLFF
TRBJ2-3,NA,TRBV6-1,NA,TGTGCCAGCCTTGACTTACACCTAAAATCAGATACGCAGTATTTT,CASLDLHLKSDTQYF
TRBJ1-1,NA,TRBV5-4,NA,TGTGCCAGCAGCTTGGAGGAGACTGAAGCTTTCTTT,CASSLEETEAFF
TRBJ2-7,TRBD1,TRBV30,NA,TGTGCCTCCAGATCAGGGACAGGTTTGGACGAGCAGTACTTC,CASRSGTGLDEQYF
TRBJ1-3,TRBD1,TRBV14,NA,TGTGCCAGCAGCCCGGGGGCTGAGGGACAGAACTCTGGAAACACCATATATTTT,CASSPGAEGQNSGNTIYF
TRBJ2-7,NA,TRBV2,NA,TGTGCCACCCTTCAACCAACCATGGGACACTACGAGCAGTACTTC,CATLQPTMGHYEQYF
TRBJ2-3,NA,TRBV9,NA,TGTGCCAGCAGCGCTAGAGGGGGGGCCGCAGATACGCAGTATTTT,CASSARGGAADTQYF
TRBJ1-3,NA,TRBV7-9,NA,TGTGCCAGCAGCTTAGTTGGCGCGGCGGACACCATATATTTT,CASSLVGAADTIYF